Listed below are T cell receptor beta chains from one sample, sequenced in a study of type 1 and type 2 diabetes patients. TCRdb redid the calling of the multiplex PCR reads with MiXCR, one entry per CDR3 protein. Seen here are 280,000 or so distinct CDR3 sequences, roughly 50% observed once, and the top ten hold approximately 13%. The sequenced sample consisted of peripheral blood mononuclear cells (PBMCs). The receptors derive from a man aged 18 to 35 with type 2 diabetes. Each CDR3 is given with its conserved first and last residue. D genes are given only for firm matches. Clone sizes are given selectively: once, few, many, or a class where the clone is expanded.

>TRBV7-2|TRBJ2-7|TRBD1|-
TGTGCCAGCAGCTTAATACGACAGGGCAACGAGCAGTACTTC
CASSLIRQGNEQYF
>TRBV27|TRBJ2-1|-|-
TGTGCCAGCAGCCTGTGGGGGGAGTCTCACAATGAGCAGTTCTTC
CASSLWGESHNEQFF
>TRBV12-3/TRBV12-4|TRBJ1-1|-|-
TGTGCCAGCAGTTTTAGAAGGTACACTGAAGCTTTCTTT
CASSFRRYTEAFF
>TRBV6-6|TRBJ2-1|-|few
TGTGCCAGCAGTTACTCTCCGCGGGGAACGGTTGACAATGAGCAGTTCTTC
CASSYSPRGTVDNEQFF
>TRBV2|TRBJ1-4|-|many
TGTGCCAGCAGTGCTCCCGGACAGAGATCTAATGAAAAACTGTTTTTT
CASSAPGQRSNEKLFF
>TRBV6-4|TRBJ2-2|TRBD2|-
TGTGCCAGCGCGCGGGAGGACTTGGCCGGGGAGCTGTTTTTT
CASAREDLAGELFF
>TRBV28|TRBJ2-7|TRBD1|few
TGTGCCAGTGCAACTCTACGAGGGACAGGGGGCGACGAGCAGTACTTC
CASATLRGTGGDEQYF
>TRBV20-1|TRBJ1-6|-|-
TGCAGTGCTAGATCTATCTCCTATAATTCACCCCTCCACTTT
CSARSISYNSPLHF
>TRBV7-9|TRBJ2-7|-|many
TGTGCCAGCAGTCTCTCCTACGAGCAGTACTTC
CASSLSYEQYF
>TRBV28|TRBJ2-5|-|-
TGTGCCAGCTTGGCTCAGTGGACCCAGTACTTC
CASLAQWTQYF
>TRBV10-3|TRBJ2-7|-|many
TGTGCCATCAGTGCCCGATTGGGGGAATTGCGCGAGCAGTACTTC
CAISARLGELREQYF
>TRBV15|TRBJ1-4|TRBD1|few
TGTGCCACCAGCAGACCTACACAGGGGTTTAATGAAAAACTGTTTTTT
CATSRPTQGFNEKLFF
>TRBV25-1|TRBJ1-2|-|few
TGTGCCAGCAGTGGGGGGGGGCAGGGCGACTATGGCTACACCTTC
CASSGGGQGDYGYTF
>TRBV7-9|TRBJ1-1|-|few
TGTGCCAGCAGCTTATCAGATGAAGCTTTCTTT
CASSLSDEAFF
>TRBV11-2|TRBJ2-7|-|few
TGTGCCAGCAGCTTAGAATCCGCAGTGCAGTACTTC
CASSLESAVQYF
>TRBV19|TRBJ2-5|TRBD2|many
TGTGCCAGTAGCCCCCGGGGGGGCGAGACCCAGTACTTC
CASSPRGGETQYF
>TRBV30|TRBJ1-1|-|-
TGTGCCTGGAGCGACTCTGGGGAAGCTTTCTTT
CAWSDSGEAFF